This entry describes one T cell receptor (beta chain). Its target is not known. This specimen includes other DNA sequences encoding the same CDR3. The sequenced template was cDNA made from the entire isolated RNA. There were approximately 3.5 million reads on average in the naive, central memory and regulatory T cell samples. Sequenced by immunoSEQ multiplex PCR; TCRdb stores in-frame clones only, minus some. The sample has some 700,000 clones, 13% seen once; the top ten hold approximately 0.022%. Germline V gene sequence: CDR1 SGHRS, CDR2 YFSETQ. CDR3 length: 12 amino acids. Between the trimmed V and J ends, which lost 0 bases and 6 bases, there was a span of 5 bases. The sample originates from a study of beta chain features in type 1 diabetes. Study-level results: TCRB CDR3s were moderately but significantly shorter in Type 1 diabetes patients in all four CD4+ subsets. Cells with high TCR expression could be over-represented by cDNA sequencing. For type 1 diabetes patients, VDJ junctions showed fewer insertions and more deletions.

The receptor comes from a man in his late teens or twenties with type 1 diabetes. This chain links TRBV5-1 with TRBJ2-3; D gene uncertain. The sample consisted of naive CD4+ T cells from blood. CDR3 residues: CASSLEVDTQYF. The CDR3, as DNA: TGCGCCAGCAGCTTGGAGGTCGATACGCAGTATTTT.